Presented here are 3 T cell receptor beta chains from one specimen sequenced in a study of T cell repertoires in cytomegalovirus infection. TCRdb analysed the reads with MiXCR anew, one entry per CDR3 protein. This sample has roughly 300,000 distinct CDR3 sequences, with roughly 9.5% found just once. The sample taken for sequencing was PBMCs. These receptors originate from a human donor in good health (CMV status not recorded). Some clones in this sample may be carry-over from other donors' samples.

On this clonotype itself: At one of its ends the junction is not consistent with the germline gene, which may arise from a read error. The V call is TRBV7-6, the J call TRBJ2-2, with D maybe TRBD2 (7 bases). The CDR3 totals 15 residues. CDR1 is SGHVS, CDR2 FNYEAQ, per germline. Here the CDR3 DNA reads TGTGGCAGCAGCTTAGTTGCGGGGGCGGCCGGGGAGCTGTTTTTT. Translating gives CGSSLVAGAAGELFF.

The chain has TRBV15 and TRBJ2-7, with 11 positions matching TRBD2. The germline CDR1 and CDR2 sequences are LNHNV and YYDKDF (reference sequence). CDR3 length equals 18 residues. J was trimmed by 2 bases and V by 1 base; bases with no gene match: 10. Written as DNA, the CDR3 is TGTGCCACCAGCAGAGTCCCCGGGACTAGCGGTTTTACCTACGAGCAGTACTTC. Its protein is CATSRVPGTSGFTYEQYF.

The chain employs TRBV5-5 and TRBJ2-2; 9 bases agree with TRBD1. The CDR3 spans 20 residues. V lost 4 bases, J lost 6 bases, and 22 bases stayed unmatched. In germline, CDR1 is SGHKS, CDR2 YYEKEE (reference sequence). The CDR3 DNA sequence: TGTGCCAGCAGCCCTATATCCGGGACAGGGATCGCCCGGGGATCCGGGGAGCTGTTTTTT. As protein: CASSPISGTGIARGSGELFF.